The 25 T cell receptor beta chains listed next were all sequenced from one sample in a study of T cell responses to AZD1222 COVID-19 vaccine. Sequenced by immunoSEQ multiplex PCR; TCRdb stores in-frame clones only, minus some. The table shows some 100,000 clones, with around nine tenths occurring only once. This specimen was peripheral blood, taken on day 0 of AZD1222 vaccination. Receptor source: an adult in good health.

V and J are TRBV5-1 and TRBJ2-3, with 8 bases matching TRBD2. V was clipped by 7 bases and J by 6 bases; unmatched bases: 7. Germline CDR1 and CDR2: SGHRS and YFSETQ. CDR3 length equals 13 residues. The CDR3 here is CASHRGGWDTQYF. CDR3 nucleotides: TGCGCCAGCCACCGGGGGGGCTGGGATACGCAGTATTTT.

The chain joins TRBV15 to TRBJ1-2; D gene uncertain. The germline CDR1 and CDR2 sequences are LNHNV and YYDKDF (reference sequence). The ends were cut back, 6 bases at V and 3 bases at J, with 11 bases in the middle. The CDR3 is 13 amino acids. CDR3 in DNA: TGTGCCACCAGTGGATCTCCGGACTATGGCTACACCTTC. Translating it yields CATSGSPDYGYTF.

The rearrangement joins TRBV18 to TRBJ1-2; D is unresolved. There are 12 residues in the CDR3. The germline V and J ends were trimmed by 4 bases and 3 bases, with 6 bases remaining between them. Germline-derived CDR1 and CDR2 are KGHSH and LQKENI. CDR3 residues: CASSLRDYGYTF. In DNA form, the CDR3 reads TGTGCCAGCTCACTCAGAGACTATGGCTACACCTTC.

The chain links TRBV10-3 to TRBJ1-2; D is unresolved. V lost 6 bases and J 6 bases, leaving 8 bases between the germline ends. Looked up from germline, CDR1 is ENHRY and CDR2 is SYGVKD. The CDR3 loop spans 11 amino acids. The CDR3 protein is CAIRRTDGYTF. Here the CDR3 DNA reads TGTGCCATCAGAAGGACGGATGGCTACACCTTC.

The CDR3 sequence is CASSVGLAGGFAMDTQYF. In DNA, the CDR3 is TGTGCCAGCAGCGTAGGACTAGCGGGGGGGTTCGCTATGGATACGCAGTATTTT. The rearrangement links TRBV9 to TRBJ2-3; TRBD2 matches at 14 bases. Germline V gene data show CDR1 as SGDLS and CDR2 as YYNGEE. V was pared by 0 bases and J by 6 bases, with 9 bases of the junction left unmatched. The CDR3 covers 18 residues. Full variable domain (remainder filled in from reference TRBV9 and TRBJ2-3): DSGVTQTPKHLITATGQRVTLRCSPRSGDLSVYWYQQSLDQGLQFLIQYYNGEERAKGNILERFSAQQFPDLHSELNLSSLELGDSALYFCASSVGLAGGFAMDTQYFGPGTRLTVL.

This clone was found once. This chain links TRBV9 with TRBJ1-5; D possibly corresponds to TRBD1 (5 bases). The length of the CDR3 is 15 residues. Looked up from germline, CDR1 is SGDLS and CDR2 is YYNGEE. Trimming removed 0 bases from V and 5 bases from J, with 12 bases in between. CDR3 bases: TGTGCCAGCAGCGTAGATGGGGCCCTTTATCAGCCCCAGCATTTT. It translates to CASSVDGALYQPQHF.

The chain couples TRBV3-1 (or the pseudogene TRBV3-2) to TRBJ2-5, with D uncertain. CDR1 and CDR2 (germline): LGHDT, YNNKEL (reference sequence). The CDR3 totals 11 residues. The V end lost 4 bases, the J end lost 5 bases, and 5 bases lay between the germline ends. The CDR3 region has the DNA TGTGCCAGCAGCCTTCAGGAGACCCAGTACTTC. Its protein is CASSLQETQYF.

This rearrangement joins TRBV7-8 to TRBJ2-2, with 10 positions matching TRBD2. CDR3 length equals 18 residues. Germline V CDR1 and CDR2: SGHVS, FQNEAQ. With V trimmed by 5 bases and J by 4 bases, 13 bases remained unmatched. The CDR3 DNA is TGTGCCAGCAGCCCCTTACGGTCGCTAGCGGGGGTCACCGGGGAGCTGTTTTTT. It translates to CASSPLRSLAGVTGELFF.

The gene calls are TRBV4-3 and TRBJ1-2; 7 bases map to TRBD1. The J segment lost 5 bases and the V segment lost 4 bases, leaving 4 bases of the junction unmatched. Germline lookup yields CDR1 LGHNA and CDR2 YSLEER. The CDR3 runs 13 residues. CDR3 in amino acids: CASSRGTEYGYTF. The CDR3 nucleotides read TGCGCCAGCAGCCGGGGGACAGAGTATGGCTACACCTTC.

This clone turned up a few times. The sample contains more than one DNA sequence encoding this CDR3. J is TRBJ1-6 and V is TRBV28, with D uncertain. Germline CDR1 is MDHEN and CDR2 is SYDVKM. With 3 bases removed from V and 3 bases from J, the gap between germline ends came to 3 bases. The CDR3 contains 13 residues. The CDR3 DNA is TGTGCCAGCAGTTTGGGCTATAATTCACCCCTCCACTTT. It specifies CASSLGYNSPLHF.

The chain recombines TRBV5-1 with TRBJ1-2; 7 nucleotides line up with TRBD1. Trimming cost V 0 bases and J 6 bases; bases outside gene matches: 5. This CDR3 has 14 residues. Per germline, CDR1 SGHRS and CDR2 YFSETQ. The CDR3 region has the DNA TGCGCCAGCAGCTTGGTCGACAGGGTGGATGGCTACACCTTC. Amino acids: CASSLVDRVDGYTF.

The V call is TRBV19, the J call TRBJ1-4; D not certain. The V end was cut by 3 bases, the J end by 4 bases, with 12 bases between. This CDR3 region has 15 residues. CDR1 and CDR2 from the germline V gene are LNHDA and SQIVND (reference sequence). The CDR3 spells CASSIGRINNEKLFF. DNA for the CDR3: TGTGCCAGTAGTATCGGACGGATCAATAATGAAAAACTGTTTTTT.

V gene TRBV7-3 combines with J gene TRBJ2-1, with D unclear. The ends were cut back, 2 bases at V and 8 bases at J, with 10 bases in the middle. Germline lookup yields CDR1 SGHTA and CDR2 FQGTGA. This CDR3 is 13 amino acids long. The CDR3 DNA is TGTGCCAGCAGCTTAGGTGGGCGAGATGAGCAGTTCTTC. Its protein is CASSLGGRDEQFF.

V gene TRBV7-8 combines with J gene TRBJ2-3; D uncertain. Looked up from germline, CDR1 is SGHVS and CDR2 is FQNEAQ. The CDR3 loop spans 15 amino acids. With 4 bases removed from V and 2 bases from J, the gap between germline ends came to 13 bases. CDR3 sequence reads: CASSSASRSTDTQYF. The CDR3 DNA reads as TGTGCCAGCAGCTCCGCCAGCAGGTCCACAGATACGCAGTATTTT.

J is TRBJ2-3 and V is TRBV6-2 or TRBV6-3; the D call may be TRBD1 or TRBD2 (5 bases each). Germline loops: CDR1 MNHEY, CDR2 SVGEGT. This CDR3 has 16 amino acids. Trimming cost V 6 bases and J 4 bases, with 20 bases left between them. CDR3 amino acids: CASSHNTGARADTQYF. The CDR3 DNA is TGTGCCAGCAGCCACAATACCGGGGCACGGGCAGATACGCAGTATTTT.

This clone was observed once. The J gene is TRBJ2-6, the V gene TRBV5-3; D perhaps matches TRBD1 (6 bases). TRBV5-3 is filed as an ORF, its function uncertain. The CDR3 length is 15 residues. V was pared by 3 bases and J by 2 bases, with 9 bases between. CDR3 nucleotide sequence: TGTGCCAGAAGCTCGACAGGTACTGGGGCCAACGTCCTGACTTTC. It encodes CARSSTGTGANVLTF.

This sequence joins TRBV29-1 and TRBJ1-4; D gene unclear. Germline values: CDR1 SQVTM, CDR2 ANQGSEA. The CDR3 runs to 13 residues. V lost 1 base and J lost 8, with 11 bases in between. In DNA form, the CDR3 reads TGCAGCGTTGAAGGGCAGGTTGGCGAAAAACTGTTTTTT. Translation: CSVEGQVGEKLFF.

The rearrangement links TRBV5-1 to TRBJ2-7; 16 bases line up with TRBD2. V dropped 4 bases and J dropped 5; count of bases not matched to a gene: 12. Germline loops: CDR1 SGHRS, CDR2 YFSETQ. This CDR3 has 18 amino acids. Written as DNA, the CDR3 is TGCGCCAGCAGCCTGGGACTAGCGGGGGGGCAAATGAGAAACGAGCAGTACTTC. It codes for CASSLGLAGGQMRNEQYF. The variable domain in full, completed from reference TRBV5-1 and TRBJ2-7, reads KAGVTQTPRYLIKTRGQQVTLSCSPISGHRSVSWYQQTPGQGLQFLFEYFSETQRNKGNFPGRFSGRQFSNSRSEMNVSTLELGDSALYLCASSLGLAGGQMRNEQYFGPGTRLTVT.

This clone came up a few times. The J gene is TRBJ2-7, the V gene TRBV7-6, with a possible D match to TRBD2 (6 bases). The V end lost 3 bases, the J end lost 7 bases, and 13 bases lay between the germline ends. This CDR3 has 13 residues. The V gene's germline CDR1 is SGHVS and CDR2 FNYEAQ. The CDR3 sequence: CASSLPLGGEQYF. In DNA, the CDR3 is TGTGCCAGCAGCTTGCCCCTAGGAGGGGAGCAGTACTTC.

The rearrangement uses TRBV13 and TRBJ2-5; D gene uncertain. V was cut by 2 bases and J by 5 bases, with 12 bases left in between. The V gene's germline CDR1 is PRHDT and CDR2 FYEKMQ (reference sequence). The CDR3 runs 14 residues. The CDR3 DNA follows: TGTGCCAGCAGCTTAAGTACGGCGTGGGAGACCCAGTACTTC. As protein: CASSLSTAWETQYF.

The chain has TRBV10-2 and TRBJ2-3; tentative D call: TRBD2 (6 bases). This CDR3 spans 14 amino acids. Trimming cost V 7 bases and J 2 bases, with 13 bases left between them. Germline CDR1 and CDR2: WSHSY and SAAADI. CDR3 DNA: TGCGCCAGCAAGGACTGGACTAACACAGATACGCAGTATTTT. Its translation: CASKDWTNTDTQYF.

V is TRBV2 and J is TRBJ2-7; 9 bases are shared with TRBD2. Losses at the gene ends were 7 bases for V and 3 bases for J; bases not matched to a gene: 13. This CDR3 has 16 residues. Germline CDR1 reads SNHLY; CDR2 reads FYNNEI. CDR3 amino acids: CASTELRPSGVYEQYF. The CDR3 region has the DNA TGTGCCAGCACCGAATTGAGGCCTAGCGGGGTCTACGAGCAGTACTTC.

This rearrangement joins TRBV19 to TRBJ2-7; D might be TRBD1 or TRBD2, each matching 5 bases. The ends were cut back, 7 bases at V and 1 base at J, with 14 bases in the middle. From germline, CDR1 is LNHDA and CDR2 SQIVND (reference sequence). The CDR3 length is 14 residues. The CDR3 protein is CASKLGVSSYEQYF. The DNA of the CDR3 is TGTGCCAGTAAACTGGGGGTATCGTCCTACGAGCAGTACTTC.

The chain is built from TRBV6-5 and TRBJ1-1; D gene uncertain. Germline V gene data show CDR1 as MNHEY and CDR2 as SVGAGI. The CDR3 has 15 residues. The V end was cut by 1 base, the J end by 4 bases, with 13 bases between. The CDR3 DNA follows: TGTGCCAGCAGTTACTGGAAGTCGGCTAGCACTGAAGCTTTCTTT. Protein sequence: CASSYWKSASTEAFF.

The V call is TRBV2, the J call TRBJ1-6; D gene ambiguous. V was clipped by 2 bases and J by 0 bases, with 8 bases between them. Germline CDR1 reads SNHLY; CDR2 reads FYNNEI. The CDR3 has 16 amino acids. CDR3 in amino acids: CASSERSSSYNSPLHF. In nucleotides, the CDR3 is TGTGCCAGCAGTGAACGGTCTAGCTCCTATAATTCACCCCTCCACTTT. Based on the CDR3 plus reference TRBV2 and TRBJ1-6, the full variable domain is EPEVTQTPSHQVTQMGQEVILRCVPISNHLYFYWYRQILGQKVEFLVSFYNNEISEKSEIFDDQFSVERPDGSNFTLKIRSTKLEDSAMYFCASSERSSSYNSPLHFGNGTRLTVT.